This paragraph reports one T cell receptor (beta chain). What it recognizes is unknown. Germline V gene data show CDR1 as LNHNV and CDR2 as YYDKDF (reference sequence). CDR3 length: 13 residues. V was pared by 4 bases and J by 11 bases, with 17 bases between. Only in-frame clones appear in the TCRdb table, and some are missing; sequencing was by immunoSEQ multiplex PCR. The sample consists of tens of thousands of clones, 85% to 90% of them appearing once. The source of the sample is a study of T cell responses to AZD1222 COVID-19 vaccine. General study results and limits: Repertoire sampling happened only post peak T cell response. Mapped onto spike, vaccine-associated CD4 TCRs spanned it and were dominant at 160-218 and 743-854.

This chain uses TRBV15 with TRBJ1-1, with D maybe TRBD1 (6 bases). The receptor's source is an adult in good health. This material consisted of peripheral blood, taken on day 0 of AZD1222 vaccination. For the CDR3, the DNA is TGTGCCACCAGCACCCGGGCACGGGGGGCGGCTTTCTTT. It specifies CATSTRARGAAFF.